This TCR beta chain emerged from a study of CD8 T cells in Susac syndrome. Random-hexamer reverse transcription was applied to about 0.45 to 1 ug RNA. TCRdb processed the immunoSEQ multiplex PCR reads anew with MiXCR; each CDR3 protein has one entry. This repertoire shows around 280,000 distinct CDR3 sequences, 92% found once; its top ten account for 0.065%. Study-wide findings and caveats: The study conceded that relatively few individuals underwent its TCR sequencing and HLA analysis.

CD8+ and CD4+ blood T cells underwent TCR beta sequencing. The multiple sclerosis controls were treatment-naive patients, and their relapsing-remitting disease was stable or active. CD8+ and CD4+ T cells were negatively isolated; TEMRA cells were FACS-enriched. The CDR3 contains 14 residues. The V gene's germline CDR1 is SQVTM and CDR2 ANQGSEA. Trimming took 6 bases from V and 0 from J, leaving 14 bases between them. Details on this clonotype: The target antigen is unknown.

This TCR was recovered from a human donor with multiple sclerosis. Material: CD4+ T cells from PBMCs. The chain is built from TRBV29-1 and TRBJ1-1, with D uncertain. CDR3 coding DNA: TGCAGCGTCGCCCTACAGAAAATGAACACTGAAGCTTTCTTT. It translates to CSVALQKMNTEAFF.